The next 26 T cell receptor beta chains were all read from a single sample in a study of OX40 agonist ivuxolimab in advanced cancers. TCRdb keeps only in-frame clones here, not all; method: immunoSEQ multiplex PCR. Of about 51,000 clones listed, around 82% are singletons. This sample comprised CD4+ or CD8+ T cells sorted from blood, obtained in a trial of the OX40 agonist ivuxolimab. The receptor set was obtained from an adult with an advanced solid tumor such as melanoma, head and neck, liver or kidney cancer.

The V gene is TRBV4-3, the J gene TRBJ2-1; D gene ambiguous. The germline gives CDR1 LGHNA, CDR2 YSLEER. This CDR3 spans 13 amino acids. Trimming stripped 3 bases from V and 9 bases from J, with 12 bases between. CDR3 residues: CASSHSSWGEQFF. CDR3 coding DNA: TGCGCCAGCAGCCACTCCTCCTGGGGTGAGCAGTTCTTC.

The chain carries TRBV18 and TRBJ2-5, with unresolved D. Deletions cut 0 bases from V and 5 bases from J, with 10 bases between. Germline-derived CDR1 and CDR2 are KGHSH and LQKENI. The CDR3 loop spans 14 amino acids. CDR3 in amino acids: CASSPPSHWETQYF. CDR3 nucleotides: TGTGCCAGCTCACCACCGTCCCACTGGGAGACCCAGTACTTC.

This chain links TRBV11-2 with TRBJ1-1, with TRBD1 as a possible D gene (5 bases). Germline V CDR1 and CDR2: SGHAT, FQNNGV. The CDR3 loop spans 13 amino acids. V lost 6 bases, J lost 9 bases, and 17 bases lay in between. The CDR3 here is CASSFSGGSKAFF. The CDR3 nucleotides are TGTGCCAGCAGTTTTAGTGGGGGATCGAAAGCTTTCTTT.

The chain recombines TRBV7-2 with TRBJ2-5; D is ambiguous. This CDR3 has 12 residues. The germline V gene has CDR1 SGHTA and CDR2 FQGNSA. The V end lost 5 bases, the J end lost 7 bases, and 11 bases lay between the germline ends. The CDR3 bases are TGTGCCAGCAGCCTCCCACTCGGGACCCAGTACTTC. Protein product: CASSLPLGTQYF.

CDR3: CASSQDQRGGRDTQYF. The CDR3 DNA reads as TGCGCCAGCAGCCAAGATCAGCGGGGGGGCCGGGATACGCAGTATTTT. V and J are TRBV4-1 and TRBJ2-3, with 10 bases matching TRBD2. J lost 6 bases, V lost 0 bases, and 6 bases had no gene match. Germline V gene sequence: CDR1 MGHRA, CDR2 YSYEKL. This CDR3 contains 16 residues.

In DNA form, the CDR3 reads TGTGCCAGCAGTTACTCAGCAGGGCGGTCACTCCACTTT. It specifies CASSYSAGRSLHF. The rearrangement links TRBV6-6 to TRBJ1-6; D might be TRBD1 (5 bases). This CDR3 comprises 13 residues. The germline gives CDR1 MNHNY, CDR2 SVGAGI (reference sequence). Trimming shortened V by 0 bases and J by 16 bases, and 13 bases separated the two germline ends.

This clone was recorded once. The chain has TRBV6-1 and TRBJ2-2; D remains ambiguous. V lost 6 bases and J 6 bases, leaving 14 bases between the germline ends. The germline V gene encodes CDR1 MNHNS and CDR2 SASEGT. The CDR3 loop spans 14 amino acids. CDR3 protein: CASRPRELAGELFF. CDR3 in DNA: TGTGCCAGCAGACCCCGCGAGCTCGCCGGGGAGCTGTTTTTT.

This chain uses TRBV5-1 with TRBJ2-1; possibly TRBD1 for D (6 bases). CDR3 size: 12 residues. With 0 bases removed from V and 9 bases from J, the gap between germline ends came to 7 bases. Germline V gene sequence: CDR1 SGHRS, CDR2 YFSETQ. CDR3 loop: CASSLEDSEQFF. Written as DNA, the CDR3 is TGCGCCAGCAGCTTGGAGGACAGTGAGCAGTTCTTC.

The count of this clone is one. CDR3 bases: TGTGCCAGCAGCCTTGGGGGAGATACGCAGTATTTT. It is translated as CASSLGGDTQYF. The V call is TRBV5-6, the J call TRBJ2-3, with D perhaps given as TRBD1 or TRBD2 (5 bases each). CDR1 is SGHDT and CDR2 is YYEEEE in the germline V gene. V lost 4 bases and J lost 5, with 8 bases in between. This CDR3 is built from 12 residues.

This clone was counted a single time. This chain uses TRBV7-2 with TRBJ2-3; 12 positions agree with TRBD1. V dropped 4 bases and J dropped 5; count of bases not matched to a gene: 7. This CDR3 spans 16 amino acids. The V gene's germline CDR1 is SGHTA and CDR2 FQGNSA. This CDR3 reads CASSSLGTGGRDTQYF. The CDR3 nucleotides read TGTGCCAGCAGCTCACTGGGGACAGGGGGCAGAGATACGCAGTATTTT. The full variable domain, in which reference TRBV7-2 and TRBJ2-3 provide the parts outside the CDR3, is GAGVSQSPSNKVTEKGKDVELRCDPISGHTALYWYRQSLGQGLEFLIYFQGNSAPDKSGLPSDRFSAERTGGSVSTLTIQRTQQEDSAVYLCASSSLGTGGRDTQYFGPGTRLTVL.

The chain is built from TRBV5-5 and TRBJ1-1; 7 bases are shared with TRBD1. Germline V gene lookup returns CDR1 SGHKS and CDR2 YYEKEE (reference sequence). With V trimmed by 3 bases and J by 1 base, 6 bases remained unmatched. There are 15 residues in the CDR3. This chain's CDR3 is CASSWGTVGNTEAFF. The CDR3 DNA is TGTGCCAGCAGCTGGGGGACAGTGGGGAACACTGAAGCTTTCTTT.

This rearrangement joins TRBV18 to TRBJ1-1; 7 nucleotides align to TRBD1. Germline trimming cut 0 bases from V and 0 bases from J; bases unmatched to any gene: 4. Germline V gene sequence: CDR1 KGHSH, CDR2 LQKENI. The CDR3 length is 16 residues. Here the CDR3 reads CASSPPQGVMNTEAFF. The DNA of the CDR3 is TGTGCCAGCTCACCACCCCAGGGGGTGATGAACACTGAAGCTTTCTTT. Based on the CDR3 plus reference TRBV18 and TRBJ1-1, the full variable domain is NAGVMQNPRHLVRRRGQEARLRCSPMKGHSHVYWYRQLPEEGLKFMVYLQKENIIDESGMPKERFSAEFPKEGPSILRIQQVVRGDSAAYFCASSPPQGVMNTEAFFGQGTRLTVV.

The J gene is TRBJ2-2, the V gene TRBV11-1; TRBD1 is a possible D gene (6 bases). V was cut by 6 bases and J by 1 base, with 18 bases left in between. Germline CDR1 is SGHAT and CDR2 is FQDESV (reference sequence). The CDR3 consists of 17 residues. The chain's CDR3 is CASSPGQPFENTGELFF. In DNA form, the CDR3 reads TGTGCCAGCAGTCCTGGACAGCCGTTTGAGAACACCGGGGAGCTGTTTTTT.

The CDR3 nucleotides are TGCGCCAGCAGTGGGACTACTAACACAGATACGCAGTATTTT. Its protein product is CASSGTTNTDTQYF. V and J are TRBV10-1 and TRBJ2-3; D may be TRBD2 (6 bases). This CDR3 region has 14 residues. V was trimmed by 4 bases and J by 2 bases, leaving 10 bases between them. Germline values: CDR1 WNHNN, CDR2 SYGVQD (reference sequence).

This sequence joins TRBV6-1 and TRBJ2-7; weak D call: TRBD1 (5 bases). Per the germline V gene, CDR1 is MNHNS and CDR2 is SASEGT. The CDR3 is 13 amino acids. V was clipped by 10 bases and J by 1 base, with 14 bases between them. CDR3: CATMDTPSYEQYF. CDR3 DNA sequence: TGTGCCACCATGGACACACCATCCTACGAGCAGTACTTC.

This clone was detected once. The chain has TRBV2 and TRBJ1-3, with D uncertain. V shed 1 base and J shed 1 base, with 8 bases lying between them. Germline assignment: CDR1 SNHLY and CDR2 FYNNEI. This CDR3 has 15 amino acids. CDR3 in DNA: TGTGCCAGCAGTGAAGAGGGATCGTCTGGAAACACCATATATTTT. It translates to CASSEEGSSGNTIYF. Full variable domain (remainder filled in from reference TRBV2 and TRBJ1-3): EPEVTQTPSHQVTQMGQEVILRCVPISNHLYFYWYRQILGQKVEFLVSFYNNEISEKSEIFDDQFSVERPDGSNFTLKIRSTKLEDSAMYFCASSEEGSSGNTIYFGEGSWLTVV.

The V call is TRBV5-1, the J call TRBJ2-3; 10 nucleotides match TRBD2. This CDR3 has 16 residues. Trimming cost V 4 bases and J 1 base; bases outside gene matches: 6. CDR1 and CDR2 (germline): SGHRS, YFSETQ. CDR3 DNA sequence: TGCGCCAGCAGCCTCCCCACTAGCGGGGGCACAGATACGCAGTATTTT. The encoded protein is CASSLPTSGGTDTQYF.

The chain joins TRBV18 to TRBJ1-2, with 8 positions matching TRBD1. Germline V gives CDR1 KGHSH, CDR2 LQKENI. V trimming: 4 bases; J trimming: 4 bases; junction bases outside the gene matches: 8. This CDR3 is 15 amino acids long. In DNA form, the CDR3 reads TGTGCCAGCTCACTCGCCGGACAGGGTAGCTATGGCTACACCTTC. Residues: CASSLAGQGSYGYTF.

This clone was detected only once. The sample carries other DNA sequences with the same CDR3. V gene TRBV6-6 combines with J gene TRBJ2-3; 8 nucleotides line up with TRBD1. The junction had 9 bases not matched to a gene; V was cut back by 6 bases and J by 1 base. The CDR3 covers 16 residues. Germline V gene lookup returns CDR1 MNHNY and CDR2 SVGAGI (reference sequence). The CDR3 nucleotides read TGTGCCAGCAGGGGCCAGGGGGCCAGCGGCACAGATACGCAGTATTTT. Protein: CASRGQGASGTDTQYF.

This sequence joins TRBV2 and TRBJ2-7, with 8 bases lining up with TRBD1. This CDR3 region has 15 residues. Trimming removed 6 bases from V and 0 bases from J; junction bases left unmatched: 7. Germline lookup yields CDR1 SNHLY and CDR2 FYNNEI. CDR3 in DNA: TGTGCCAGCAGGGCCGACAGGGGCTTCTCCTACGAGCAGTACTTC. Translated: CASRADRGFSYEQYF.

The chain links TRBV9 to TRBJ1-5, with D perhaps matching TRBD1 (5 bases). There are 13 residues in the CDR3. The germline CDR1 and CDR2 sequences are SGDLS and YYNGEE. Trimming took 4 bases from V and 4 from J, leaving 9 bases between them. The DNA for the CDR3 is TGTGCCAGCAGCAAGACAGAAAATCAGCCCCAGCATTTT. It specifies CASSKTENQPQHF.

This clone was seen only once. The chain is built from TRBV25-1 and TRBJ1-2; a possible D gene is TRBD1 (6 bases). Trimming pared 6 bases from V and 3 bases from J, leaving 14 bases between. CDR3 size: 14 residues. The germline V gene encodes CDR1 MGHDK and CDR2 SYGVNS. This CDR3 is CASRPPGTHYGYTF. DNA for the CDR3: TGTGCCAGCAGGCCTCCCGGGACACACTATGGCTACACCTTC.

The chain uses TRBV5-4 and TRBJ2-5; D may match TRBD1 or TRBD2 (5 bases each). The CDR3 totals 15 residues. Per the germline V gene, CDR1 is SGHNT and CDR2 is YYREEE (reference sequence). Trimming removed 0 bases at V and 5 bases at J, with 14 bases between. DNA for the CDR3: TGTGCCAGCAGCTTGGGGGCCCAGGGACGCGAGACCCAGTACTTC. Its protein product is CASSLGAQGRETQYF.

The chain has TRBV27 and TRBJ2-3; D may be TRBD1 (7 bases). The V and J ends lost 2 bases and 0 bases respectively, with 12 bases between them. Germline CDR1 and CDR2: MNHEY and SMNVEV (reference sequence). The length of the CDR3 is 16 residues. In DNA form, the CDR3 reads TGTGCCAGCAGTTTAATTGCGGGACAGAGCACAGATACGCAGTATTTT. Its protein is CASSLIAGQSTDTQYF.

The V gene is TRBV7-6, the J gene TRBJ2-7; D possibly uses TRBD1 or TRBD2 (6 bases each). Germline assignment: CDR1 SGHVS and CDR2 FNYEAQ. V lost 1 base and J lost 0, with 10 bases in between. The length of the CDR3 is 15 residues. Here the CDR3 DNA reads TGTGCCAGCAGCTTAGGGGGGGCGAGCTCCTACGAGCAGTACTTC. Translating gives CASSLGGASSYEQYF.

The V and J genes are TRBV19 and TRBJ1-4; possible D gene TRBD1, 6 bases. The V end lost 4 bases, the J end lost 8 bases, and 11 bases lay between the germline ends. Germline CDR1 reads LNHDA; CDR2 reads SQIVND (reference sequence). The CDR3 length is 13 residues. CDR3 sequence (DNA): TGTGCCAGTAGTAGAGGCAGGGGAGAAAAACTGTTTTTT. Translated, it gives CASSRGRGEKLFF.